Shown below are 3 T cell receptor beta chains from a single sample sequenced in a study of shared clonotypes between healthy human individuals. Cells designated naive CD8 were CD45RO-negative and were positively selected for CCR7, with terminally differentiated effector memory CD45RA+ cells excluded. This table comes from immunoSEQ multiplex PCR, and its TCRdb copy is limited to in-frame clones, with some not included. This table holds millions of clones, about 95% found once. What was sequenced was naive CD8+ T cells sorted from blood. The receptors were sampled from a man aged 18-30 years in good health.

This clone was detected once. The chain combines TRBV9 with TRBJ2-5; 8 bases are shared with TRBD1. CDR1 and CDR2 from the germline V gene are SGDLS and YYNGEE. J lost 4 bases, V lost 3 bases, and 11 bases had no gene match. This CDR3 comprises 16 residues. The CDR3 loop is CASSAGTGVGGETQYF. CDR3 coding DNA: TGTGCCAGCAGCGCCGGGACAGGAGTAGGGGGAGAGACCCAGTACTTC.

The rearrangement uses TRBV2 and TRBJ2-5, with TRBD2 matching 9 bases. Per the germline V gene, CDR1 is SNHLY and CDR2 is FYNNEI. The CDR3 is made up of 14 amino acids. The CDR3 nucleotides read TGTGCTGACTCGAGCGGGGGGTACCAAGAGACCCAGTACTTC. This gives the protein CADSSGGYQETQYF. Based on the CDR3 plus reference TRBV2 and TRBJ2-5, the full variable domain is EPEVTQTPSHQVTQMGQEVILRCVPISNHLYFYWYRQILGQKVEFLVSFYNNEISEKSEIFDDQFSVERPDGSNFTLKIRSTKLEDSAMYFCADSSGGYQETQYFGPGTRLLVL.

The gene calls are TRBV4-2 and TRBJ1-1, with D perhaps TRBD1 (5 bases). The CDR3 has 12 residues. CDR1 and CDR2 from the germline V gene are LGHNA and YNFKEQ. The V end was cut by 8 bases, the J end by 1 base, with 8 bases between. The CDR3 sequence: CASRTQNTEAFF. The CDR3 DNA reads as TGTGCCAGCCGGACACAGAACACTGAAGCTTTCTTT.